This note documents a single T cell receptor beta chain sequence. The sample comes from a study of blood T cell repertoires in COVID-19. Clones were sequenced by immunoSEQ multiplex PCR, and TCRdb holds only the in-frame ones, with some missing. Here the sample spans around 430,000 clones, approximately 88% being singletons. Sequenced input: peripheral blood. The clonotype originates from a woman aged 45 to 65 with COVID-19, enrolled during active disease.

CDR3 DNA sequence: TGTGCCAGCAGTCGACAGGGGAAGTCTGGAAACACCATATATTTT. Translating it yields CASSRQGKSGNTIYF. The V call is TRBV2, the J call TRBJ1-3, with 8 bases lining up with TRBD1. Unmatched junction bases numbered 4, after V lost 5 bases and J lost 1 base. The CDR3 loop spans 15 amino acids. Per germline, CDR1 SNHLY and CDR2 FYNNEI.